Presented here are 22 T cell receptor beta chains from one specimen sequenced in a study of CD8+ T cells in alopecia areata. Extraction of RNA preceded its reverse transcription into cDNA, which served as the sequencing template. Assay used: immunoSEQ multiplex PCR; TCRdb lists only in-frame clones, some missing. The table has under 250,000 clones, roughly three fifths seen once; the top ten hold about 5.3%. The sequencing input was CD8+ T cells sorted from blood. Receptor source: a human donor in good health.

This clone occurred once. The chain recombines TRBV5-6 with TRBJ1-2; no clear D. CDR1 is SGHDT, CDR2 YYEEEE, per germline. This CDR3 region has 16 residues. Trimming removed 2 bases at V and 0 bases at J, with 14 bases between. The CDR3: CASSFRRAYSNYGYTF. DNA of the CDR3: TGTGCCAGCAGCTTCCGGAGAGCTTACTCTAACTATGGCTACACCTTC.

V usage is TRBV25-1 and J usage is TRBJ1-2; 8 nucleotides line up with TRBD1. CDR1 and CDR2 from the germline V gene are MGHDK and SYGVNS. This CDR3 region has 12 residues. The V segment lost 6 bases and the J segment 3 bases; nucleotides outside the gene matches: 0. This CDR3 is CASRTGDYGYTF. CDR3 DNA: TGTGCCAGCAGGACAGGGGACTATGGCTACACCTTC.

This clone was seen ten or more times. V gene TRBV4-1 combines with J gene TRBJ2-2, with TRBD2 matching 9 bases. V gave up 2 bases and J gave up 5 bases; unmatched junction bases: 6. The CDR3 has 16 residues. CDR1 is MGHRA, CDR2 YSYEKL, per germline. The CDR3 DNA is TGCGCCAGCAGCCAAAGAGCGGGGGGAGGGACCGGGGAGCTGTTTTTT. It yields the protein CASSQRAGGGTGELFF.

There are a few counts of this clone. The chain employs TRBV5-4 and TRBJ1-6, with D tentatively TRBD1 (5 bases). V was cut by 4 bases and J by 7 bases, with 12 bases left in between. The germline V gene encodes CDR1 SGHNT and CDR2 YYREEE (reference sequence). The CDR3 runs 14 residues. CDR3 bases: TGTGCCAGCAGCCCCAGGGAAACGAATTCACCCCTCCACTTT. Translated: CASSPRETNSPLHF.

This clone was observed a single time. The genes are TRBV30 and TRBJ2-7, with 10 positions matching TRBD2. Germline lookup yields CDR1 GTSNPN and CDR2 SVGIG (reference sequence). The CDR3 extends over 15 amino acids. V trimming: 7 bases; J trimming: 5 bases; junction bases outside the gene matches: 14. DNA of the CDR3: TGTGCCTCCGGAGGGAAGCTAGCGGGAGTGGACGAGCAGTACTTC. Translating gives CASGGKLAGVDEQYF.

This clone appeared a single time. The chain links TRBV5-6 to TRBJ1-2; no definite D call. Germline V gives CDR1 SGHDT, CDR2 YYEEEE. This CDR3 has 16 amino acids. V was trimmed by 5 bases and J by 4 bases, leaving 21 bases between them. The CDR3 DNA follows: TGTGCCAGCAGGGCCATGGGGAGGGAACAACCCTATGGCTACACCTTC. This sequence encodes CASRAMGREQPYGYTF.

In this sample, this clone turned up a few times. The V call is TRBV29-1, the J call TRBJ2-7; TRBD1 matches 8 bases. The V gene end was trimmed by 6 bases and the J gene end by 2 bases; junction bases not matched to a gene: 3. Per germline, CDR1 SQVTM and CDR2 ANQGSEA. The CDR3 contains 12 residues. The CDR3 DNA reads TGCAGCGTGGCGACAGGGGCCTACGAGCAGTACTTC. Protein sequence: CSVATGAYEQYF.

This clone has just one count. This sequence joins TRBV7-9 and TRBJ1-5; D is perhaps TRBD1 (6 bases). Germline CDR1 SEHNR, CDR2 FQNEAQ (reference sequence). The CDR3 consists of 15 residues. V lost 4 bases and J 3 bases, leaving 13 bases between the germline ends. The CDR3 loop reads CASSSGWGPNQPQHF. The DNA of the CDR3 is TGTGCCAGCAGCTCAGGATGGGGGCCCAATCAGCCCCAGCATTTT.

The chain couples TRBV30 to TRBJ1-1; possibly TRBD1 for D (5 bases). This CDR3 is built from 12 residues. The V and J ends lost 2 bases and 5 bases respectively, with 9 bases between them. Looked up from germline, CDR1 is GTSNPN and CDR2 is SVGIG (reference sequence). The CDR3 DNA sequence: TGTGCCTGGAGTCAGGGAGGGACTGAAGCTTTCTTT. Amino acid sequence: CAWSQGGTEAFF.

The rearrangement uses TRBV9 and TRBJ2-5, with 15 bases fitting TRBD2. The V segment lost 4 bases and the J segment 5 bases; nucleotides outside the gene matches: 3. Looked up from germline, CDR1 is SGDLS and CDR2 is YYNGEE. This CDR3 comprises 15 residues. The CDR3 is CASSPGLAGGETQYF. As DNA, the CDR3 is TGTGCCAGCAGCCCCGGACTAGCGGGGGGGGAGACCCAGTACTTC.

The rearrangement uses TRBV4-1 and TRBJ1-1, with D perhaps TRBD1 (6 bases). V was pared by 0 bases and J by 0 bases, with 8 bases between. Germline CDR1 is MGHRA and CDR2 is YSYEKL. The CDR3 totals 15 residues. The CDR3 region is CASSQDEGVNTEAFF. CDR3 DNA sequence: TGCGCCAGCAGCCAAGATGAGGGGGTGAACACTGAAGCTTTCTTT.

V is TRBV5-4 and J is TRBJ2-7, with 11 bases matching TRBD1. Germline V gives CDR1 SGHNT, CDR2 YYREEE (reference sequence). V dropped 4 bases and J dropped 4; count of bases not matched to a gene: 4. The CDR3 totals 14 residues. CDR3 in amino acids: CASSGGQGAYEQYF. DNA of the CDR3: TGTGCCAGCAGCGGAGGACAGGGGGCGTACGAGCAGTACTTC.

The CDR3 region has the DNA TGTGCCAGCAGTTTCGATTCCGGTAGCTCCTACAATGAGCAGTTCTTC. It encodes CASSFDSGSSYNEQFF. The gene calls are TRBV27 and TRBJ2-1; D not resolved. The ends were cut back, 3 bases at V and 0 bases at J, with 12 bases in the middle. Germline V gene data show CDR1 as MNHEY and CDR2 as SMNVEV (reference sequence). The CDR3 is 16 residues long.

CDR3 coding DNA: TGTGCCAGCAGACCGGTCGGGGCGCGCACAGATACGCAGTATTTT. This codes for CASRPVGARTDTQYF. V and J are TRBV5-6 and TRBJ2-3, with D perhaps matching TRBD1 or TRBD2 (5 bases each). V was cut by 5 bases and J by 1 base, with 14 bases left in between. This CDR3 is 15 amino acids long. Germline V gene data show CDR1 as SGHDT and CDR2 as YYEEEE.

The gene calls are TRBV14 and TRBJ1-1; 8 nucleotides align to TRBD1. CDR3 length: 17 residues. Germline CDR1 is SGHDN and CDR2 is FVKESK. V was clipped by 4 bases and J by 0 bases; unmatched bases: 10. CDR3 coding DNA: TGTGCCAGCAGCCTCTCCGGGACAGGCTTCATGAACACTGAAGCTTTCTTT. This sequence encodes CASSLSGTGFMNTEAFF.

This clone has just a few counts. This rearrangement joins TRBV15 to TRBJ2-2; TRBD1 aligns across 11 bases. The CDR3 covers 16 residues. Germline V gene sequence: CDR1 LNHNV, CDR2 YYDKDF (reference sequence). Losses at the gene ends were 3 bases for V and 9 bases for J; bases not matched to a gene: 9. CDR3 bases: TGTGCCACCAGCAGTATCCCGGGACAGGGGGAAAGGGAGCTGTTTTTT. The encoded protein is CATSSIPGQGERELFF.

The chain has TRBV2 and TRBJ1-1, with 7 bases matching TRBD1. V lost 4 bases and J lost 11; bases outside the gene matches: 10. This CDR3 is built from 13 residues. Germline V lookup: CDR1 SNHLY, CDR2 FYNNEI. The CDR3 DNA is TGTGCCAGCAGTGGAGGGACAGTTGTTAAGGCTTTCTTT. Translating gives CASSGGTVVKAFF.

This clone was detected only a few times. This rearrangement joins TRBV15 to TRBJ1-1; D remains unclear. The CDR3 length is 16 residues. The V gene lost 0 bases and the J gene lost 6 bases, with 17 bases spanning the gap. Germline values: CDR1 LNHNV, CDR2 YYDKDF (reference sequence). CDR3 amino acids: CATSRDKPIEASEAFF. For the CDR3, the DNA is TGTGCCACCAGCAGAGATAAACCGATCGAGGCCTCTGAAGCTTTCTTT.

The V and J genes are TRBV7-6 and TRBJ1-5; 9 bases are a match to TRBD1. Germline V gives CDR1 SGHVS, CDR2 FNYEAQ. This CDR3 is 15 amino acids long. Trimming removed 5 bases from V and 4 bases from J; junction bases left unmatched: 6. CDR3: CASSPKTGGNQPQHF. In nucleotides, the CDR3 is TGTGCCAGCAGCCCCAAGACAGGGGGAAATCAGCCCCAGCATTTT.

The chain carries TRBV5-4 and TRBJ2-5; possibly TRBD2 for D (5 bases). Germline assignment: CDR1 SGHNT and CDR2 YYREEE (reference sequence). V was trimmed by 4 bases and J by 7 bases, leaving 20 bases between them. The CDR3 covers 15 residues. DNA of the CDR3: TGTGCCAGCAGCCCGAATGGACTGTCCGGAGGGACCCAGTACTTC. Its protein is CASSPNGLSGGTQYF. The full variable domain, rest sourced from reference TRBV5-4 and TRBJ2-5, is ETGVTQSPTHLIKTRGQQVTLRCSSQSGHNTVSWYQQALGQGPQFIFQYYREEENGRGNFPPRFSGLQFPNYSSELNVNALELDDSALYLCASSPNGLSGGTQYFGPGTRLLVL.

This clone has a single count. The chain combines TRBV11-1 with TRBJ2-3; TRBD2 might be the D (6 bases). V shed 2 bases and J shed 2 bases, with 11 bases lying between them. The germline V gene has CDR1 SGHAT and CDR2 FQDESV (reference sequence). The CDR3 spans 15 residues. CDR3 sequence (DNA): TGTGCCAGCAGCTTATGGCGGGGAACCACAGATACGCAGTATTTT. The encoded protein is CASSLWRGTTDTQYF.

V usage is TRBV27 and J usage is TRBJ1-2, with TRBD1 as a possible D gene (5 bases). The length of the CDR3 is 15 residues. V was pared by 1 base and J by 6 bases, with 15 bases between. Germline V CDR1 and CDR2: MNHEY, SMNVEV (reference sequence). The CDR3 region has the DNA TGTGCCAGCAGTTTATTAGGCAGGGCGGCGGATGGCTACACCTTC. Translation gives CASSLLGRAADGYTF.